The next 21 T cell receptor beta chains were all read from a single sample in a study of Ad26.COV2.S vaccination and SARS-CoV-2 variants. The treatment was: about 20 received Ad26.COV2.S at low or high dose, single or two shots; about 5 received placebo; per-sample allocation not given. Material that was analyzed had been drawn on day 63 after the first vaccine or placebo injection. Here immunoSEQ multiplex PCR was the method, and the copy in TCRdb shows in-frame clones only, minus some. The data hold fewer than 300,000 clones, with more than 75% observed a single time. The sequencing here drew on peripheral blood, taken in a trial of Ad26.COV2.S vaccine versus placebo. These receptor sequences come from a person aged 18-60 years who received the Ad26.COV2.S COVID-19 vaccine or a placebo.

The CDR3 reads CASSFLGQALNEKLFF. CDR3 sequence (DNA): TGTGCCAGCAGTTTCTTAGGACAGGCCCTTAATGAAAAACTGTTTTTT. The chain carries TRBV6-5 and TRBJ1-4; 7 bases are a match to TRBD1. Trimming removed 4 bases from V and 4 bases from J; junction bases left unmatched: 9. CDR1 and CDR2 from the germline V gene are MNHEY and SVGAGI. There are 16 residues in the CDR3.

The chain employs TRBV9 and TRBJ1-1, with D uncertain. The germline V and J ends were trimmed by 9 bases and 0 bases, with 12 bases remaining between them. CDR1 and CDR2 (germline): SGDLS, YYNGEE. This CDR3 is built from 13 residues. CDR3 DNA: TGTGCCACCTCGAAGGACTTGAACACTGAAGCTTTCTTT. It is translated as CATSKDLNTEAFF.

This sequence joins TRBV3-1 (or the pseudogene TRBV3-2) and TRBJ1-2, with D tentatively TRBD1 (5 bases). The germline gives CDR1 LGHDT, CDR2 YNNKEL (reference sequence). This CDR3 has 16 amino acids. Trimming shortened V by 1 base and J by 4 bases, and 16 bases separated the two germline ends. CDR3 sequence: CASSQAQDKISYGYTF. The CDR3 bases are TGTGCCAGCAGCCAAGCACAGGACAAAATTAGCTATGGCTACACCTTC.

The chain is built from TRBV5-1 and TRBJ1-1; D perhaps matches TRBD1 (6 bases). V lost 0 bases, J lost 1 base, and 19 bases lay in between. Germline values: CDR1 SGHRS, CDR2 YFSETQ. This CDR3 is 18 amino acids long. The CDR3 protein is CASSLVTGNDIRNTEAFF. The CDR3 bases are TGCGCCAGCAGCTTGGTTACAGGGAACGACATTAGGAACACTGAAGCTTTCTTT.

The chain links TRBV4-2 to TRBJ1-2; tentative D call: TRBD1 (6 bases). The CDR3 totals 15 residues. Trimming removed 1 base at V and 2 bases at J, with 11 bases between. CDR1 is LGHNA, CDR2 YNFKEQ, per germline. In DNA, the CDR3 is TGTGCCAGCAGCCAAGGTCCAACAGGGAACTATGGCTACACCTTC. Its protein product is CASSQGPTGNYGYTF.

The rearrangement links TRBV9 to TRBJ2-3, with a weak D call TRBD2 (5 bases). Trimming pared 3 bases from V and 2 bases from J, leaving 10 bases between. The germline V gene has CDR1 SGDLS and CDR2 YYNGEE. CDR3 length: 14 amino acids. The CDR3 loop is CASSGPGFTDTQYF. CDR3 sequence (DNA): TGTGCCAGCAGCGGCCCGGGGTTCACAGATACGCAGTATTTT.

This chain links TRBV10-2 with TRBJ2-7, with 10 bases aligning to TRBD2. V dropped 7 bases and J dropped 3; count of bases not matched to a gene: 9. In germline, CDR1 is WSHSY, CDR2 SAAADI. The CDR3 has 15 amino acids. The DNA for the CDR3 is TGCGCCAGCAAAAAGACTAGCGGGTTCTTCTACGAGCAGTACTTC. Translation: CASKKTSGFFYEQYF.

V gene TRBV2 combines with J gene TRBJ1-2; D ambiguous. Germline loops: CDR1 SNHLY, CDR2 FYNNEI. The CDR3 length is 14 residues. The V end lost 6 bases, the J end lost 0 bases, and 11 bases lay between the germline ends. The DNA of the CDR3 is TGTGCCAGCAGGGAGGACCTAGCTAACTATGGCTACACCTTC. Translated, it gives CASREDLANYGYTF.

The J gene is TRBJ1-6, the V gene TRBV2; tentative D call: TRBD1 (5 bases). CDR1 is SNHLY and CDR2 is FYNNEI in the germline V gene. The CDR3 extends over 13 amino acids. V was cut by 7 bases and J by 3 bases, with 7 bases left in between. The CDR3 here is CASMQGYNSPLHF. The CDR3 DNA follows: TGTGCCAGCATGCAGGGCTATAATTCACCCCTCCACTTT.

The gene calls are TRBV10-3 and TRBJ2-1; 13 bases match TRBD2. With 8 bases clipped from V and 12 bases from J, the junction kept 7 bases outside the gene matches. The germline V gene encodes CDR1 ENHRY and CDR2 SYGVKD. This CDR3 spans 13 amino acids. For the CDR3, the DNA is TGTGCCATCTCACTAGCGGGGGGGCGTTGGCAGTTCTTC. Protein: CAISLAGGRWQFF.

The chain is built from TRBV27 and TRBJ1-2; 7 positions match TRBD1. Germline V gene sequence: CDR1 MNHEY, CDR2 SMNVEV (reference sequence). Germline trimming cut 6 bases from V and 1 base from J; bases unmatched to any gene: 11. The CDR3 has 16 residues. The CDR3 region is CASSPTRDSYNYGYTF. The CDR3, as DNA: TGTGCCAGCAGCCCCACCCGGGACAGCTATAACTATGGCTACACCTTC.

The chain carries TRBV7-8 and TRBJ1-5, with D perhaps TRBD1 (5 bases). This CDR3 is 14 amino acids long. Germline V gives CDR1 SGHVS, CDR2 FQNEAQ. V was pared by 1 base and J by 6 bases, with 10 bases between. CDR3 bases: TGTGCCAGCAGCTTAGTCCAGGGCCCTCAGCCCCAGCATTTT. This sequence encodes CASSLVQGPQPQHF.

The rearrangement links TRBV4-1 to TRBJ2-2; TRBD1 matches at 7 bases. Per germline, CDR1 MGHRA and CDR2 YSYEKL. CDR3 length: 15 residues. V was clipped by 3 bases and J by 5 bases; unmatched bases: 6. The CDR3 loop is CASSHGTDLTGELFF. The CDR3 DNA follows: TGCGCCAGCAGCCACGGGACAGACCTAACCGGGGAGCTGTTTTTT.

Points on this clone: One end of the junction is discordant with germline, which a read error may explain. This chain connects TRBV6-5 to TRBJ2-7, with 8 bases lining up with TRBD1. The CDR3 length is 14 residues. Germline-derived CDR1 and CDR2 are MNHEY and SVGAGI. As DNA, the CDR3 is TGTGCCAGCAGTTCCAACAACGGACAGGGTCGACCGAACTTC. It encodes CASSSNNGQGRPNF.

The rearrangement uses TRBV7-9 and TRBJ2-7; D might be TRBD1 (6 bases). The CDR3 is 16 amino acids. The germline gives CDR1 SEHNR, CDR2 FQNEAQ (reference sequence). Trimming shortened V by 4 bases and J by 2 bases, and 18 bases separated the two germline ends. The CDR3 nucleotides are TGTGCCAGCAGCTCGGGACAATGGGGCAGCGCCTACGAGCAGTACTTC. Translation gives CASSSGQWGSAYEQYF.

This sequence joins TRBV25-1 and TRBJ1-1; D gene uncertain. The CDR3 extends over 17 amino acids. Between the trimmed V and J ends, which lost 2 bases and 5 bases, there was a span of 21 bases. Germline values: CDR1 MGHDK, CDR2 SYGVNS. The CDR3 protein is CASSEGIGPLPWTEAFF. CDR3 nucleotide sequence: TGTGCCAGCAGTGAAGGGATAGGACCGCTTCCGTGGACTGAAGCTTTCTTT.

This rearrangement joins TRBV19 to TRBJ2-7; 7 nucleotides line up with TRBD2. CDR1 and CDR2 from the germline V gene are LNHDA and SQIVND (reference sequence). V dropped 8 bases and J dropped 3; count of bases not matched to a gene: 4. This CDR3 contains 12 residues. This CDR3 is CASGERGYEQYF. The CDR3 nucleotides read TGTGCCAGTGGTGAGCGGGGCTACGAGCAGTACTTC.

The V gene is TRBV19, the J gene TRBJ2-7; 11 bases are a match to TRBD2. Looked up from germline, CDR1 is LNHDA and CDR2 is SQIVND (reference sequence). This CDR3 contains 19 residues. The V gene end was trimmed by 4 bases and the J gene end by 4 bases; junction bases not matched to a gene: 18. Here the CDR3 DNA reads TGTGCCAGTAGTAAGGGCCCTAGCGGGGGGACGGAGTTGGGATACGAGCAGTACTTC. Amino acid sequence: CASSKGPSGGTELGYEQYF.

This chain links TRBV4-1 with TRBJ1-2; a weak D match, TRBD1 (6 bases). From germline, CDR1 is MGHRA and CDR2 YSYEKL. V lost 1 base to trimming and J lost 4 bases, with 13 bases between them. CDR3 length: 15 amino acids. The CDR3 spells CASSQGAGAAYGYTF. The CDR3 bases are TGCGCCAGCAGCCAAGGGGCGGGGGCGGCCTATGGCTACACCTTC.

V gene TRBV18 combines with J gene TRBJ2-7; the D is unclear. The CDR3 spans 13 residues. Trimming cost V 8 bases and J 4 bases, with 15 bases left between them. Germline V CDR1 and CDR2: KGHSH, LQKENI. The CDR3: CASRTSIPYEQYF. The CDR3 DNA follows: TGTGCCAGCCGCACCAGTATCCCTTACGAGCAGTACTTC.

The gene calls are TRBV4-1 and TRBJ1-2; D is uncertain. V lost 3 bases and J lost 8, with 13 bases in between. This CDR3 comprises 13 residues. Germline V gene sequence: CDR1 MGHRA, CDR2 YSYEKL. The chain's CDR3 is CASSHRSERGYTF. The DNA for the CDR3 is TGCGCCAGCAGCCATCGGAGCGAACGGGGCTACACCTTC.